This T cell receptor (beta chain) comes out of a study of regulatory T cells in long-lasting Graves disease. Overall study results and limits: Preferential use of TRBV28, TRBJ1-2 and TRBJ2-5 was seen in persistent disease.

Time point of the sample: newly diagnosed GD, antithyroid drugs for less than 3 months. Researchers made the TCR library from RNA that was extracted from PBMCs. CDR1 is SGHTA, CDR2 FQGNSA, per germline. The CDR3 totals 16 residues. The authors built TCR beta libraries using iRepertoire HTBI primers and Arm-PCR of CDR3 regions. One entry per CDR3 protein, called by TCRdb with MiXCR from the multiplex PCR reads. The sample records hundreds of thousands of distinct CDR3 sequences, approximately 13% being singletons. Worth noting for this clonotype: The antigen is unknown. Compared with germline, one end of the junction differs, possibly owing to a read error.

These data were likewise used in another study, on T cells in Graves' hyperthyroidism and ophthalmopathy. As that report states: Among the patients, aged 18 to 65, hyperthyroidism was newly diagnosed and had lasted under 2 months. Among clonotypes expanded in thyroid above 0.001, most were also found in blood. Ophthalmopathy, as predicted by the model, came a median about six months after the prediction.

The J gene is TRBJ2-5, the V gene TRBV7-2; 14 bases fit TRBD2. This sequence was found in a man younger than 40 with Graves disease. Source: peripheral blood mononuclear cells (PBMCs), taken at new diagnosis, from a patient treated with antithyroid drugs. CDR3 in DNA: TGTGCCAGCAGCCCTCGACTAGCGGGAGGGTTCCAAGCTAAGGACTTC. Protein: CASSPRLAGGFQAKDF.